This TCR beta chain was captured by sequencing in a study of T cells in Graves' hyperthyroidism and ophthalmopathy. Authors of the study amplified TCR beta CDR3 regions from RNA transcripts. The HTBI primer set drove a first-round RT-PCR of the TCR CDR3. TCRdb recomputed calls from the multiplex PCR reads with MiXCR, one row per CDR3 protein. Of around 340,000 distinct CDR3 sequences listed, roughly 21% were seen once; the top ten hold roughly 52%. This CDR3 is built from 13 residues. The V end was cut by 3 bases, the J end by 0 bases, with 5 bases between. This receptor was identified in a woman aged 45-65 years with Graves' hyperthyroidism. V gene TRBV12-3 or TRBV12-4 combines with J gene TRBJ1-1; the D is unclear. Sequenced material: blood. CDR3 amino acids: CASSFHMNTEAFF. The DNA of the CDR3 is TGTGCCAGCAGTTTCCACATGAACACTGAAGCTTTCTTT.